Reported below is one T cell receptor (beta chain). Antigen specificity is unknown. TCRdb's table, derived via immunoSEQ multiplex PCR, lists solely in-frame clones and lacks some. In the table there are 35,000 to 55,000 clones, 94% of which are singletons. Each clinical donor contributed on average approximately 100,000 T cells from unsorted cryopreserved PBMC. Germline CDR1 is LGHNA and CDR2 is YSLEER. Trimming stripped 3 bases from V and 0 bases from J, with 11 bases between. This CDR3 has 16 amino acids. The data belong to a study of T cells in tuberculosis. Whole-study context: T cells were selected with CD1B tetramers loaded with glucose monomycolate.

Overall study results and limits: Active tuberculosis TCR-alpha repertoires lay closer to GMM-specific TCRs than IGRA-negative controls, suggesting clonal expansion. Active tuberculosis patients had shorter CDR3-alpha; the beta difference was nonsignificant.

The V gene is TRBV4-3, the J gene TRBJ2-2, with D possibly matching TRBD2 (6 bases). The TCR sequence derives from a donor between 10 and 29 years old with latent tuberculosis or without tuberculosis infection. Some clones in this sample may be carry-over from other donors' samples. The source material was PBMCs. This chain's CDR3 is CASSHLADPNTGELFF. The CDR3 DNA follows: TGCGCCAGCAGCCACTTAGCGGATCCGAACACCGGGGAGCTGTTTTTT.